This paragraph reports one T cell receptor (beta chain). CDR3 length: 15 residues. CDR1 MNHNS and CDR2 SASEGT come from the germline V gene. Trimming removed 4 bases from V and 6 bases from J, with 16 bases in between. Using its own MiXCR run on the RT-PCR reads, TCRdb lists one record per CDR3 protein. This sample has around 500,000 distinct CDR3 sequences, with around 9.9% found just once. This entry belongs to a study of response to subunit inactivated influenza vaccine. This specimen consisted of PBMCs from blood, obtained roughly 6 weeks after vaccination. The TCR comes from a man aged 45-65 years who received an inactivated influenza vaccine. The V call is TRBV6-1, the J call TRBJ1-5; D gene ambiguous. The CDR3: CASSGQSLGFQPQHF. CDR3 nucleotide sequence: TGTGCCAGCAGTGGTCAGTCTCTGGGGTTTCAGCCCCAGCATTTT.